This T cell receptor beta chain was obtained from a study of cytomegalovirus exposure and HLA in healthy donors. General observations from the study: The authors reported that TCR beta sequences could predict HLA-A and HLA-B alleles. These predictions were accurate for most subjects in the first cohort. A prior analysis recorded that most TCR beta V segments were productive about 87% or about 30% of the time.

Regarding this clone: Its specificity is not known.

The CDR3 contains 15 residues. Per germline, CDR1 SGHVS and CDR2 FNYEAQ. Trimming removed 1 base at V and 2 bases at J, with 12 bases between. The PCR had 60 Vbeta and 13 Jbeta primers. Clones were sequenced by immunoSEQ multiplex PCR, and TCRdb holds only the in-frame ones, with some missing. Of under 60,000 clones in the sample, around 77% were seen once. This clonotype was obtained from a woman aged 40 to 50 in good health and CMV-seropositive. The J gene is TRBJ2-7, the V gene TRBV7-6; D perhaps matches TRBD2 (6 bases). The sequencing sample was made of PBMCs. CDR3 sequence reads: CASSLEEGFTYEQYF. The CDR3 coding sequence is TGTGCCAGCAGCTTAGAGGAGGGGTTCACCTACGAGCAGTACTTC.